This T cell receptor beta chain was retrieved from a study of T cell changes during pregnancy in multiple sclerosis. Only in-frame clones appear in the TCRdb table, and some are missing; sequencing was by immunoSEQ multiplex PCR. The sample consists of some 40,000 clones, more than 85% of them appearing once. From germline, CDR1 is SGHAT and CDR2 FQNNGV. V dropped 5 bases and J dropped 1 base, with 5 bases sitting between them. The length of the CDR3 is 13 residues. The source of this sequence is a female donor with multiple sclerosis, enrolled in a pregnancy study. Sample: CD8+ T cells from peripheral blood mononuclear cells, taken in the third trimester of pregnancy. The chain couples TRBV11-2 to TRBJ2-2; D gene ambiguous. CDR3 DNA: TGTGCCAGCAGCCCCGGGAACACCGGGGAGCTGTTTTTT. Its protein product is CASSPGNTGELFF.